This T cell receptor beta chain was identified in a study of cytotoxic CD8 clonotypes in ibrutinib-treated CLL. Looking at the study overall: Recorded responses included 24 partial and 2 complete; following median around 73 months, roughly 15 stayed remitted and roughly 12 progressed. Study-wide results and caveats: The public clonotypes identified were infrequent and showed contraction or stability on treatment.

Comment on this clone: Antigen specificity is unknown.

Sequenced by immunoSEQ multiplex PCR; TCRdb stores in-frame clones only, minus some. The table has about 76,000 clones, approximately 86% seen once. Germline CDR1 reads SGHNT; CDR2 reads YYREEE (reference sequence). Trimming shortened V by 0 bases and J by 2 bases, and 8 bases separated the two germline ends. The CDR3 totals 14 residues. The receptor was isolated from a human donor with chronic lymphocytic leukemia. This chain connects TRBV5-4 to TRBJ1-2; perhaps TRBD1 as D (5 bases). The sample here was PBMCs, taken before ibrutinib treatment. In DNA, the CDR3 is TGTGCCAGCAGCTTGGGTGGGGCCAACTATGGCTACACCTTC. It specifies CASSLGGANYGYTF. Together with reference TRBV5-4 and TRBJ1-2, the CDR3 gives the full variable domain: ETGVTQSPTHLIKTRGQQVTLRCSSQSGHNTVSWYQQALGQGPQFIFQYYREEENGRGNFPPRFSGLQFPNYSSELNVNALELDDSALYLCASSLGGANYGYTFGSGTRLTVV.